The rows below give T cell receptor beta chains drawn from one sample of a study of control samples from healthy donors and cancer patients. Clones were read by immunoSEQ multiplex PCR, and TCRdb kept only the in-frame ones, dropping some. The sample has about 20,000 clones; about 88% are singletons. Specimen: PBMCs. Every receptor here comes from a man in his 60s with head and neck cancer. Each CDR3 is given with its conserved first and last residue. Each record gives: V gene, clone size, J gene, D gene, CDR3 protein, CDR3 DNA. D genes are given only for firm matches. Size is stated for part of the rows, as once, few or many counts, or as a class when the clone is expanded.

v_call: TRBV7-8
clone_size: once
j_call: TRBJ2-1
d_call: NA
cdr3_aa: CASSLAARGREQFF
cdr3_nt: TGTGCCAGCAGCTTAGCGGCCCGGGGACGTGAGCAGTTCTTC

v_call: TRBV4-1
clone_size: few
j_call: TRBJ1-2
d_call: NA
cdr3_aa: CASSQSQQGGYGYTF
cdr3_nt: TGCGCCAGCAGCCAATCTCAACAGGGTGGCTATGGCTACACCTTC

v_call: TRBV10-2
clone_size: NA
j_call: TRBJ2-2
d_call: NA
cdr3_aa: CASSESRNTGELFF
cdr3_nt: TGCGCCAGCAGTGAGTCACGGAACACCGGGGAGCTGTTTTTT

v_call: TRBV5-1
clone_size: NA
j_call: TRBJ1-3
d_call: NA
cdr3_aa: CASSLAPTGNSGNTIYF
cdr3_nt: TGCGCCAGCAGCTTGGCCCCTACAGGGAACTCTGGAAACACCATATATTTT

v_call: TRBV4-2
clone_size: NA
j_call: TRBJ1-1
d_call: NA
cdr3_aa: CASSNGQLNTEAFF
cdr3_nt: TGTGCCAGCAGCAACGGACAGCTTAACACTGAAGCTTTCTTT

v_call: TRBV18
clone_size: NA
j_call: TRBJ1-1
d_call: NA
cdr3_aa: CASSPRQRRGTEAFF
cdr3_nt: TGTGCCAGCTCACCACGACAGAGGAGGGGGACTGAAGCTTTCTTT

v_call: TRBV6-2/TRBV6-3
clone_size: NA
j_call: TRBJ1-2
d_call: NA
cdr3_aa: CASSDRRHGYTF
cdr3_nt: TGTGCCAGCAGTGACCGACGGCATGGCTACACCTTC

v_call: TRBV4-1
clone_size: NA
j_call: TRBJ2-3
d_call: TRBD1
cdr3_aa: CASSQAGGAGTDTQYF
cdr3_nt: TGCGCCAGCAGCCAGGCAGGGGGCGCTGGCACAGATACGCAGTATTTT

v_call: TRBV7-2
clone_size: NA
j_call: TRBJ1-2
d_call: NA
cdr3_aa: CASSTPGGRYGYTF
cdr3_nt: TGTGCCAGCAGCACCCCCGGGGGTCGCTATGGCTACACCTTC

v_call: TRBV18
clone_size: once
j_call: TRBJ1-5
d_call: TRBD1
cdr3_aa: CASSGQGSNQPQHF
cdr3_nt: TGTGCCAGCTCAGGACAGGGAAGCAATCAGCCCCAGCATTTT

v_call: TRBV6-5
clone_size: NA
j_call: TRBJ2-1
d_call: NA
cdr3_aa: CASRRGLGPYNEQFF
cdr3_nt: TGTGCCAGCCGGAGGGGGCTGGGGCCCTACAATGAGCAGTTCTTC

v_call: TRBV2
clone_size: NA
j_call: TRBJ2-3
d_call: NA
cdr3_aa: CASSLLRDTQYF
cdr3_nt: TGTGCCAGCAGCCTCCTCAGGGATACGCAGTATTTT

v_call: TRBV5-4
clone_size: NA
j_call: TRBJ1-3
d_call: TRBD1
cdr3_aa: CASSLGARGQGNTIYF
cdr3_nt: TGTGCCAGCAGCTTGGGTGCCAGGGGGCAAGGAAACACCATATATTTT

v_call: TRBV9
clone_size: NA
j_call: TRBJ1-6
d_call: TRBD1
cdr3_aa: CASSFSDRGRSPLHF
cdr3_nt: TGTGCCAGCAGCTTTAGTGACAGGGGGCGATCACCCCTCCACTTT

v_call: TRBV7-9
clone_size: NA
j_call: TRBJ2-7
d_call: NA
cdr3_aa: CASSLAGRSYEQYF
cdr3_nt: TGTGCCAGCAGCTTAGCGGGCCGCTCCTACGAGCAGTACTTC

v_call: TRBV11-1
clone_size: NA
j_call: TRBJ2-2
d_call: NA
cdr3_aa: CASSTGYGSGELFF
cdr3_nt: TGTGCCAGCAGCACAGGGTACGGATCCGGGGAGCTGTTTTTT

v_call: TRBV7-2
clone_size: NA
j_call: TRBJ2-7
d_call: NA
cdr3_aa: CASSLGRLYEQYF
cdr3_nt: TGTGCCAGCAGCTTAGGGCGGCTCTACGAGCAGTACTTC

v_call: TRBV5-6
clone_size: NA
j_call: TRBJ2-3
d_call: NA
cdr3_aa: CASSLRQTDTQYF
cdr3_nt: TGTGCCAGCAGCTTGAGACAGACAGATACGCAGTATTTT

v_call: TRBV5-1
clone_size: NA
j_call: TRBJ2-5
d_call: TRBD2
cdr3_aa: CASRGLAGGQETQYF
cdr3_nt: TGCGCCAGCAGGGGACTAGCGGGGGGTCAAGAGACCCAGTACTTC

v_call: TRBV28
clone_size: NA
j_call: TRBJ2-7
d_call: NA
cdr3_aa: CASSLGYEQYF
cdr3_nt: TGTGCCAGCAGTTTAGGGTACGAGCAGTACTTC

v_call: TRBV9
clone_size: NA
j_call: TRBJ2-1
d_call: TRBD2
cdr3_aa: CASSGRLAGDGDNEQFF
cdr3_nt: TGTGCCAGCAGCGGAAGACTAGCGGGGGATGGGGACAATGAGCAGTTCTTC

v_call: TRBV6-5
clone_size: NA
j_call: TRBJ1-1
d_call: NA
cdr3_aa: CASSSSRAILFEAFF
cdr3_nt: TGTGCCAGCAGTTCCTCGAGGGCCATTCTATTTGAAGCTTTCTTT

v_call: TRBV5-1
clone_size: NA
j_call: TRBJ1-6
d_call: NA
cdr3_aa: CASSRRQDYNSPLHF
cdr3_nt: TGCGCCAGCAGCAGGAGACAGGATTATAATTCACCCCTCCACTTT

v_call: TRBV5-4
clone_size: NA
j_call: TRBJ2-7
d_call: NA
cdr3_aa: CASSFNDEQYF
cdr3_nt: TGTGCCAGCAGCTTCAACGACGAGCAGTACTTC

v_call: TRBV2
clone_size: NA
j_call: TRBJ1-2
d_call: NA
cdr3_aa: CASSEQGLGGYTF
cdr3_nt: TGTGCCAGCAGTGAACAGGGATTGGGCGGCTACACCTTC

v_call: TRBV18
clone_size: NA
j_call: TRBJ2-6
d_call: NA
cdr3_aa: CASSPDGANVLTF
cdr3_nt: TGTGCCAGCTCACCAGACGGGGCCAACGTCCTGACTTTC

v_call: TRBV5-4
clone_size: NA
j_call: TRBJ1-4
d_call: NA
cdr3_aa: CASSLGGTVNEKLFF
cdr3_nt: TGTGCCAGCAGCCTAGGCGGGACGGTTAATGAAAAACTGTTTTTT

v_call: TRBV4-1
clone_size: NA
j_call: TRBJ1-5
d_call: NA
cdr3_aa: CASSQGGVRIWSNQPQHF
cdr3_nt: TGCGCCAGCAGCCAAGGGGGCGTGAGGATTTGGAGCAATCAGCCCCAGCATTTT

v_call: TRBV12-3/TRBV12-4
clone_size: NA
j_call: TRBJ2-5
d_call: NA
cdr3_aa: CASGHQPGETQYF
cdr3_nt: TGTGCCAGCGGGCATCAACCGGGAGAGACCCAGTACTTC

v_call: TRBV7-2
clone_size: NA
j_call: TRBJ2-2
d_call: NA
cdr3_aa: CASSLGAVTGELFF
cdr3_nt: TGTGCCAGCAGCTTAGGGGCAGTGACCGGGGAGCTGTTTTTT

v_call: TRBV5-6
clone_size: NA
j_call: TRBJ2-7
d_call: NA
cdr3_aa: CASSFQNPYEQYF
cdr3_nt: TGTGCCAGCAGCTTCCAAAACCCCTACGAGCAGTACTTC

v_call: TRBV9
clone_size: NA
j_call: TRBJ2-2
d_call: NA
cdr3_aa: CASKRQPNTGELFF
cdr3_nt: TGTGCCAGCAAGAGGCAGCCGAACACCGGGGAGCTGTTTTTT

v_call: TRBV7-9
clone_size: NA
j_call: TRBJ1-2
d_call: NA
cdr3_aa: CASSSQGPVAGYGYTF
cdr3_nt: TGTGCCAGCAGCTCCCAGGGCCCCGTAGCGGGCTATGGCTACACCTTC

v_call: TRBV18
clone_size: NA
j_call: TRBJ1-2
d_call: TRBD1
cdr3_aa: CASSPDRGREGYTF
cdr3_nt: TGTGCCAGCTCACCCGACAGGGGGCGCGAGGGCTACACCTTC

v_call: TRBV12-3/TRBV12-4
clone_size: once
j_call: TRBJ2-1
d_call: TRBD2
cdr3_aa: CASSFSGGEEQFF
cdr3_nt: TGTGCCAGCAGTTTTAGCGGGGGTGAGGAGCAGTTCTTC

v_call: TRBV5-1
clone_size: once
j_call: TRBJ1-1
d_call: NA
cdr3_aa: CASSFGAPNTEAFF
cdr3_nt: TGCGCCAGCAGCTTTGGAGCTCCGAACACTGAAGCTTTCTTT

v_call: TRBV5-6
clone_size: NA
j_call: TRBJ2-1
d_call: TRBD1
cdr3_aa: CASSLDLGTGYNEQFF
cdr3_nt: TGTGCCAGCAGCTTGGATCTCGGGACAGGTTACAATGAGCAGTTCTTC

v_call: TRBV7-6
clone_size: NA
j_call: TRBJ1-1
d_call: TRBD1
cdr3_aa: CASSLMTGGAATEAFF
cdr3_nt: TGTGCCAGCAGCTTAATGACAGGGGGCGCAGCCACTGAAGCTTTCTTT

v_call: TRBV11-2
clone_size: NA
j_call: TRBJ1-1
d_call: NA
cdr3_aa: CASSLEGGGADELFF
cdr3_nt: TGTGCCAGCAGCTTAGAGGGGGGGGGCGCGGACGAGCTTTTCTTT

v_call: TRBV7-9
clone_size: NA
j_call: TRBJ2-7
d_call: NA
cdr3_aa: CASSLAHSYEQYF
cdr3_nt: TGTGCCAGCAGCTTGGCGCACTCCTACGAGCAGTACTTC

v_call: TRBV11-3
clone_size: NA
j_call: TRBJ2-7
d_call: NA
cdr3_aa: CASSLGESYEQYF
cdr3_nt: TGTGCCAGCAGCCTGGGGGAGTCCTACGAGCAGTACTTC

v_call: TRBV7-8
clone_size: NA
j_call: TRBJ1-5
d_call: TRBD1
cdr3_aa: CASSPGTDSNQPQHF
cdr3_nt: TGTGCCAGCAGCCCGGGGACAGATAGCAATCAGCCCCAGCATTTT

v_call: TRBV4-1
clone_size: NA
j_call: TRBJ2-7
d_call: NA
cdr3_aa: CASSRDKSYEQYF
cdr3_nt: TGCGCCAGCAGCCGGGACAAATCCTACGAGCAGTACTTC

v_call: TRBV12-1
clone_size: NA
j_call: TRBJ1-2
d_call: NA
cdr3_aa: CASSFFRGPVWYYGYTF
cdr3_nt: TGTGCCAGCAGCTTTTTCCGAGGCCCGGTTTGGTACTATGGCTACACCTTC

v_call: TRBV6-1
clone_size: NA
j_call: TRBJ2-4
d_call: TRBD2
cdr3_aa: CASSAGGQVAKNIQYF
cdr3_nt: TGTGCCAGCAGTGCGGGAGGGCAGGTAGCCAAAAACATTCAGTACTTC

v_call: TRBV4-1
clone_size: once
j_call: TRBJ2-2
d_call: NA
cdr3_aa: CASSQVGGGRGTGELFF
cdr3_nt: TGCGCCAGCAGCCAGGTCGGAGGGGGGCGGGGCACCGGGGAGCTGTTTTTT

v_call: TRBV5-6
clone_size: NA
j_call: TRBJ2-1
d_call: TRBD2
cdr3_aa: CASSPPGLAGNEQFF
cdr3_nt: TGTGCCAGCAGTCCCCCGGGACTAGCTGGGAATGAGCAGTTCTTC

v_call: TRBV6-5
clone_size: NA
j_call: TRBJ2-3
d_call: NA
cdr3_aa: CARPHEIYTQYF
cdr3_nt: TGTGCCAGGCCCCATGAGATTTATACGCAGTATTTT

v_call: TRBV27
clone_size: NA
j_call: TRBJ2-6
d_call: TRBD1
cdr3_aa: CASRTDRVVSGANVLTF
cdr3_nt: TGTGCCAGCAGGACTGACAGGGTGGTCTCTGGGGCCAACGTCCTGACTTTC

v_call: TRBV5-1
clone_size: NA
j_call: TRBJ2-3
d_call: TRBD2
cdr3_aa: CASSPALLAGGPSDTQYF
cdr3_nt: TGCGCCAGCAGCCCAGCACTTCTAGCGGGGGGGCCCTCAGATACGCAGTATTTT

v_call: TRBV29-1
clone_size: NA
j_call: TRBJ1-1
d_call: NA
cdr3_aa: CSVSKGRSGNTEAFF
cdr3_nt: TGCAGCGTTTCTAAAGGGCGTTCGGGGAACACTGAAGCTTTCTTT

v_call: TRBV5-4
clone_size: few
j_call: TRBJ2-7
d_call: TRBD2
cdr3_aa: CASSLGGGPGEQYF
cdr3_nt: TGTGCCAGCAGCTTGGGCGGGGGGCCTGGGGAGCAGTACTTC

v_call: TRBV2
clone_size: NA
j_call: TRBJ2-1
d_call: TRBD1
cdr3_aa: CASLARTGGANEQFF
cdr3_nt: TGTGCCAGCCTTGCCCGGACAGGGGGCGCGAATGAGCAGTTCTTC

v_call: TRBV7-9
clone_size: NA
j_call: TRBJ2-5
d_call: TRBD1
cdr3_aa: CASSTPTGVQETQYF
cdr3_nt: TGTGCCAGCAGCACCCCTACAGGGGTTCAAGAGACCCAGTACTTC

v_call: TRBV10-3
clone_size: NA
j_call: TRBJ1-2
d_call: TRBD1
cdr3_aa: CAISVQGAYGYTF
cdr3_nt: TGTGCCATCAGTGTGCAGGGGGCCTATGGCTACACCTTC

v_call: TRBV2
clone_size: NA
j_call: TRBJ2-3
d_call: NA
cdr3_aa: CASSGRTFDTQYF
cdr3_nt: TGTGCCAGCAGTGGACGGACCTTTGATACGCAGTATTTT